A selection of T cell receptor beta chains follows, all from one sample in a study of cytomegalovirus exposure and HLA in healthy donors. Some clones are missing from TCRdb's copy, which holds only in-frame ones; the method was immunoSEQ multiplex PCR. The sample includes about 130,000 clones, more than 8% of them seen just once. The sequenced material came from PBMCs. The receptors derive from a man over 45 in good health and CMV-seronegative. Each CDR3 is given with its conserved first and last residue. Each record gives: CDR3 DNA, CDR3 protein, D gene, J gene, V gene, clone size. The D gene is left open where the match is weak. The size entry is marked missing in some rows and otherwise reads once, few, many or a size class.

CDR3 DNA: TGTGCCAGCAGCTTATGGGGGGGACCCTACCCGAACACTGAAGCTTTCTTT
CDR3 protein: CASSLWGGPYPNTEAFF
D gene: -
J gene: TRBJ1-1
V gene: TRBV7-3
clone size: -

CDR3 DNA: TGCGCCAGCGGTGGGACAGGGGGCACAGATACGCAGTATTTT
CDR3 protein: CASGGTGGTDTQYF
D gene: TRBD1
J gene: TRBJ2-3
V gene: TRBV10-1
clone size: few

CDR3 DNA: TGTGCCATCACCGAAGAGGAGGGCACAGATACGCAGTATTTT
CDR3 protein: CAITEEEGTDTQYF
D gene: -
J gene: TRBJ2-3
V gene: TRBV10-3
clone size: few

CDR3 DNA: TGTGCCAGCAGAAAACAGGGGGACCAAGAGACCCAGTACTTC
CDR3 protein: CASRKQGDQETQYF
D gene: TRBD1
J gene: TRBJ2-5
V gene: TRBV5-4
clone size: few

CDR3 DNA: TGTGCCAGCAGCCATTACAGGGGACGAGCAGATACGCAGTATTTT
CDR3 protein: CASSHYRGRADTQYF
D gene: TRBD1
J gene: TRBJ2-3
V gene: TRBV4-2
clone size: few

CDR3 DNA: TGTGCCTGGAGTCGGACAGGGTCCTCCTACGAGCAGTACTTC
CDR3 protein: CAWSRTGSSYEQYF
D gene: TRBD1
J gene: TRBJ2-7
V gene: TRBV30
clone size: few

CDR3 DNA: TGTGCCAGCAGTTTATCGAAAGCGGTCGGAAACACCATATATTTT
CDR3 protein: CASSLSKAVGNTIYF
D gene: -
J gene: TRBJ1-3
V gene: TRBV27
clone size: few

CDR3 DNA: TGTGCCAGCAGTGACTCGACTAGCGGAAAATACGAGCAGTACTTC
CDR3 protein: CASSDSTSGKYEQYF
D gene: TRBD2
J gene: TRBJ2-7
V gene: TRBV6-1
clone size: -

CDR3 DNA: TGCAGTATTATCGGGGAATCGACAGGTACCTACGAGCAGTACTTC
CDR3 protein: CSIIGESTGTYEQYF
D gene: -
J gene: TRBJ2-7
V gene: TRBV29-1
clone size: -

CDR3 DNA: TGTGCCAGTAGTATGGGACAGGTGGGGGCAACAGCTGAAGCTTTCTTT
CDR3 protein: CASSMGQVGATAEAFF
D gene: TRBD1
J gene: TRBJ1-1
V gene: TRBV19
clone size: few

CDR3 DNA: TGTGCCAGCAGTGAATTGGGCGGGCGCAATCAGCCCCAGCATTTT
CDR3 protein: CASSELGGRNQPQHF
D gene: -
J gene: TRBJ1-5
V gene: TRBV2
clone size: few

CDR3 DNA: TGTGCCAGCAGTGATGTACAGGGAAAAAGGACCGGGGAGCTGTTTTTT
CDR3 protein: CASSDVQGKRTGELFF
D gene: -
J gene: TRBJ2-2
V gene: TRBV6-1
clone size: -

CDR3 DNA: TGTGCCTGGAGGCGAAGGGACAGGGAAGGGGAAAAACTGTTTTTT
CDR3 protein: CAWRRRDREGEKLFF
D gene: TRBD1
J gene: TRBJ1-4
V gene: TRBV30
clone size: -

CDR3 DNA: TGTGCCAGCAGCCCACGGGACAGGGGGTTACAGGGCTACACCTTC
CDR3 protein: CASSPRDRGLQGYTF
D gene: TRBD1
J gene: TRBJ1-2
V gene: TRBV14
clone size: few

CDR3 DNA: TGTGCCAGCAGCTTGGGAGACATCACTGAAGCTTTCTTT
CDR3 protein: CASSLGDITEAFF
D gene: -
J gene: TRBJ1-1
V gene: TRBV5-6
clone size: many

CDR3 DNA: TGTGCCAGCAGCACCCACCAGGGGCTAGCGGGAAGGGATCAGTACTTC
CDR3 protein: CASSTHQGLAGRDQYF
D gene: TRBD2
J gene: TRBJ2-4
V gene: TRBV4-2
clone size: -

CDR3 DNA: TGTGCCAGCAGCTCGTCAGCGGGAGACACCGGGGAGCTGTTTTTT
CDR3 protein: CASSSSAGDTGELFF
D gene: TRBD2
J gene: TRBJ2-2
V gene: TRBV7-9
clone size: -

CDR3 DNA: TGTGCCAGCAGGCCCGAGGCAGCCTACGAGCAGTACTTC
CDR3 protein: CASRPEAAYEQYF
D gene: -
J gene: TRBJ2-7
V gene: TRBV6-1
clone size: few

CDR3 DNA: TGTGCCATCAGTGAGGGGACAGGGGAAGAGACCCAGTACTTC
CDR3 protein: CAISEGTGEETQYF
D gene: TRBD1
J gene: TRBJ2-5
V gene: TRBV10-3
clone size: few

CDR3 DNA: TGCGCCAGCAGCCAAGGTATGGGCAGGGGGTATAGCAATCAGCCCCAGCATTTT
CDR3 protein: CASSQGMGRGYSNQPQHF
D gene: TRBD1
J gene: TRBJ1-5
V gene: TRBV4-1
clone size: -

CDR3 DNA: TGTGCCAGCGGGGGGGAGTTCGGCGAGCAGTACTTC
CDR3 protein: CASGGEFGEQYF
D gene: TRBD2
J gene: TRBJ2-7
V gene: TRBV2
clone size: -

CDR3 DNA: TGTGCCAGCAGCTTGGATGGGACTGATACGCAGTATTTT
CDR3 protein: CASSLDGTDTQYF
D gene: -
J gene: TRBJ2-3
V gene: TRBV5-8
clone size: -

CDR3 DNA: TGCGCCAGCGGCCGACTAGCGGACTTCAATACGCAGTATTTT
CDR3 protein: CASGRLADFNTQYF
D gene: TRBD2
J gene: TRBJ2-3
V gene: TRBV5-1
clone size: few

CDR3 DNA: TGTGCCAGCAGCCTGGGGAGGGTATATGGCTACACCTTC
CDR3 protein: CASSLGRVYGYTF
D gene: -
J gene: TRBJ1-2
V gene: TRBV5-8
clone size: -

CDR3 DNA: TGCGCCAGCAGCTTGGACAGGGATAATTCACCCCTCCACTTT
CDR3 protein: CASSLDRDNSPLHF
D gene: -
J gene: TRBJ1-6
V gene: TRBV5-1
clone size: few

CDR3 DNA: TGTGCCAGCAGCACCCGGACTAGCGGGGGCCTGCCGGGGGAGCAGTACTTC
CDR3 protein: CASSTRTSGGLPGEQYF
D gene: TRBD2
J gene: TRBJ2-7
V gene: TRBV11-2
clone size: -

CDR3 DNA: TGTGCCAGCAGCGTGGGAGGGACACAACTTGGCAATGAGCAGTTCTTC
CDR3 protein: CASSVGGTQLGNEQFF
D gene: -
J gene: TRBJ2-1
V gene: TRBV9
clone size: few

CDR3 DNA: TGTGCCAGCAGTCTTGGCGGGGCGGACAATGAGCAGTTCTTC
CDR3 protein: CASSLGGADNEQFF
D gene: -
J gene: TRBJ2-1
V gene: TRBV27
clone size: -

CDR3 DNA: TGTGCCAGCAGCGACGACAGAGCGAGCTCCTACAATGAGCAGTTCTTC
CDR3 protein: CASSDDRASSYNEQFF
D gene: -
J gene: TRBJ2-1
V gene: TRBV7-8
clone size: -

CDR3 DNA: TGTGCCAGTAGTATCGGGCAGCGGACAGATACGCAGTATTTT
CDR3 protein: CASSIGQRTDTQYF
D gene: -
J gene: TRBJ2-3
V gene: TRBV19
clone size: -

CDR3 DNA: TGCGCCAGCAGCCTTAGGACAGGGGGGGGACAAGAGACCCAGTACTTC
CDR3 protein: CASSLRTGGGQETQYF
D gene: TRBD1
J gene: TRBJ2-5
V gene: TRBV4-1
clone size: few

CDR3 DNA: TGTGCCAGCAGTGCCCAGGGGGCGGAACAGCCCCAGCATTTT
CDR3 protein: CASSAQGAEQPQHF
D gene: TRBD1
J gene: TRBJ1-5
V gene: TRBV2
clone size: -

CDR3 DNA: TGTGCCAGCAGTGCGACAGGGGGAGGGCAGCCCCAGCATTTT
CDR3 protein: CASSATGGGQPQHF
D gene: TRBD1
J gene: TRBJ1-5
V gene: TRBV6-1
clone size: -

CDR3 DNA: TGTGCCTGGACAGGGGTTTCCCCCTACACTGAAGCTTTCTTT
CDR3 protein: CAWTGVSPYTEAFF
D gene: -
J gene: TRBJ1-1
V gene: TRBV30
clone size: few

CDR3 DNA: TGTGCCAGCAGCTCTCACAGGGGTACCTACGAGCAGTACTTC
CDR3 protein: CASSSHRGTYEQYF
D gene: TRBD1
J gene: TRBJ2-7
V gene: TRBV7-9
clone size: few

CDR3 DNA: TGCAGCGTTGAGGCTAGCGGATACACCGGGGAGCTGTTTTTT
CDR3 protein: CSVEASGYTGELFF
D gene: TRBD2
J gene: TRBJ2-2
V gene: TRBV29-1
clone size: -

CDR3 DNA: TGCAGCGTTGAAGATCTTAGGGGGACAGGGGACGAGACCCAGTACTTC
CDR3 protein: CSVEDLRGTGDETQYF
D gene: TRBD1
J gene: TRBJ2-5
V gene: TRBV29-1
clone size: -

CDR3 DNA: TGTGCCAGCAGCGTACCAGCGGGGGGGCAAGAGACCCAGTACTTC
CDR3 protein: CASSVPAGGQETQYF
D gene: TRBD2
J gene: TRBJ2-5
V gene: TRBV9
clone size: few

CDR3 DNA: TGTGCCAGTGCGACAGGGGGCAACACCGGGGAGCTGTTTTTT
CDR3 protein: CASATGGNTGELFF
D gene: TRBD1
J gene: TRBJ2-2
V gene: TRBV28
clone size: -

CDR3 DNA: TGTGCCAGCAGTTACGGCAGGGCCGACACCATATATTTT
CDR3 protein: CASSYGRADTIYF
D gene: -
J gene: TRBJ1-3
V gene: TRBV6-6
clone size: -

CDR3 DNA: TGTGCCTGGACAGGGGGCCCTGTGGAGACCCAGTACTTC
CDR3 protein: CAWTGGPVETQYF
D gene: TRBD1
J gene: TRBJ2-5
V gene: TRBV30
clone size: few

CDR3 DNA: TGTGCCAGCAGCTTATTAGTAGGGAGCATGGGGACAGATACGCAGTATTTT
CDR3 protein: CASSLLVGSMGTDTQYF
D gene: -
J gene: TRBJ2-3
V gene: TRBV7-6
clone size: -

CDR3 DNA: TGTGCCAGTACCCAACAGGCGTACGAGCAGTACTTC
CDR3 protein: CASTQQAYEQYF
D gene: -
J gene: TRBJ2-7
V gene: TRBV28
clone size: -

CDR3 DNA: TGTGCCAGCAGTTTGGGGGCGCAGGGTTCTGAAGCTTTCTTT
CDR3 protein: CASSLGAQGSEAFF
D gene: -
J gene: TRBJ1-1
V gene: TRBV6-5
clone size: -

CDR3 DNA: TGTGCCAGCAGCTTAGAACGGGGATCACCCCTCCACTTT
CDR3 protein: CASSLERGSPLHF
D gene: -
J gene: TRBJ1-6
V gene: TRBV11-3
clone size: -

CDR3 DNA: TGTGCCAGCAGCTTGGGGGTCCGGGACAGGGTTGCTTTCTTT
CDR3 protein: CASSLGVRDRVAFF
D gene: TRBD1
J gene: TRBJ1-1
V gene: TRBV5-6
clone size: -

CDR3 DNA: TGCGCCAGCAGTGATCGGGAGCTAGCGGGGGGGGGCGAGCAGTTCTTC
CDR3 protein: CASSDRELAGGGEQFF
D gene: TRBD2
J gene: TRBJ2-1
V gene: TRBV10-1
clone size: -

CDR3 DNA: TGTGCCAGCAGCTTAGGTCCCCGCAATGAGCAGTTCTTC
CDR3 protein: CASSLGPRNEQFF
D gene: -
J gene: TRBJ2-1
V gene: TRBV7-6
clone size: few

CDR3 DNA: TGTGCCAGCAGCTTAGGAGGGTCCTCGGGTGGCTACACCTTC
CDR3 protein: CASSLGGSSGGYTF
D gene: -
J gene: TRBJ1-2
V gene: TRBV11-2
clone size: few